This T cell receptor (beta chain) was profiled in a study of beta chain features in type 1 diabetes (dated by TCRdb to 2017 to 2018). At the level of the whole study: Mean age, gender distribution, total cell number and subset yield did not differ between patients and healthy donors. Across all samples, approximately 98,000,000 sorted cells were examined, and cell number per subset correlated strongly with RNA yield. The study compared the TCRB repertoires of sorted circulating CD4+ T cell subsets in recently diagnosed type 1 diabetes patients with those in matched healthy donors. Naive and central memory subsets were obtained from all 30 or so donors, but regulatory and stem cell-like memory subsets were isolated from only 8 patients and roughly 8 healthy donors. Points the paper makes about the study in general: Only small numbers of individuals were included in the HLA sub-analyses, which left unresolved whether HLA type had any influence on TCRB rearrangement. PCR might favor shorter templates, but patient and control samples were amplified and corrected together, so any skew would affect both groups equally. Fewer insertions and more nucleotide deletions at VDJ recombination sites were observed in patients with type 1 diabetes, implying thymic rearrangement abnormalities. Because cDNA rather than genomic DNA was sequenced, highly expressing activated cells could have been over-represented, although no difference in activation and CD3 levels was found between groups. A moderate but significant shortening of TCRB CDR3 length was observed in type 1 diabetes patients in all four CD4+ subsets. Naive, central memory and regulatory TCRB repertoires appeared more similar among patients than among healthy donors.

A single peripheral blood draw of approximately 110 mL on average was collected from each donor into heparinised tubes. A BD FACSAria II and a panel including CD45RO, CCR7, CD25, CD127, CD95 and CD27 were used to sort naive, central memory, regulatory and stem cell-like memory CD4+ T cells. Purity was above 98% for every sorted population. PBMCs were separated immediately by Lymphoprep density gradient centrifugation and were stained directly, without being cultured. Samples were stained and sorted in pairs, with one healthy donor and one patient per experiment, so that batch effects were minimized. The High Capacity cDNA Reverse Transcription Kit was used to reverse transcribe all of the isolated RNA, meaning that expressed TCRB transcripts were what got sequenced. Deep immunoSEQ sequencing was applied to naive, central memory and regulatory T cell samples, giving an average of roughly 3.5 million total reads per sample. After sorted cells were lysed in RLT buffer, RNA was extracted with DNase-treated RNeasy Micro or Mini kits, with the choice depending on cell number. Each cell subset was processed separately to prevent cross-contamination, with patient and healthy donor samples processed together. Using the immunoSEQ multiplex PCR, TCRB sequences were amplified from cDNA into 87-bp fragments spanning the CDR3 region. Sequencing of the amplicons was performed on the Illumina HiSeq platform. As for the authors' bioinformatics: Synthetic template baselines were used to correct PCR bias computationally, reads within Hamming distance 2 were collapsed, and singletons that could not be merged were discarded. Reads were aligned against IMGT so that V, D and J genes, CDR3 length and insertions or deletions at six rearrangement sites could be assigned. Within each subset, clonotype counts were normalized to sorted cell number, and only after that were true diversity and Gini coefficients computed with the tcR R package. The overlap coefficient, calculated on TCRB nucleotide sequences, was used to quantify repertoire sharing. Out-of-frame TCRB sequences from naive cells were analyzed to stand in for the pre-selection repertoire. TCRdb mirrors the immuneACCESS table, restricted to in-frame sequences. Some clones are absent from its copies; in checked studies, under half trace to an unresolved V gene, and the reason for the others is unknown. D and trimming come from the DNA, and the V and J calls and clone size come from that table. Present in this sample are some 330,000 clones, around 12% of which were seen just once. The ten top clones hold roughly 0.0097% of the sample.

This clone appeared a few times. Its antigen remains unidentified. Per-nucleotide qualities are absent, and no much larger clonotype sits a single base away. Sequencing was done on a sample of naive CD4+ T cells from blood. According to the study, the label for this sample's cell subset or site signals: true naive CD4+ T cells. This clonotype was sampled from a woman aged 18-29 years with type 1 diabetes.

The CDR3 reads CASSPSTGSGEAFF. In nucleotides, the sequence is TGCGCCAGCAGCCCATCGACAGGGTCAGGTGAAGCTTTCTTT. The sequence joins TRBV5-1 to TRBJ1-1, with TRBD1 matching 7 junction bases. Counted from cysteine to phenylalanine, this CDR3 has 14 amino acids. Of the read, only the CDR3 DNA is kept; its 42 bases are in frame from base 1. Compared with germline, V lacks 4 bases and J lacks 7 bases; bases without a gene match: 10. Sequences SGHRS (CDR1) and YFSETQ (CDR2) are obtained from the germline V gene.